This entry features one TCR beta chain sequence. Its specific antigen is unknown. No base qualities exist here, and no much larger clone lies one base off it. Donors formed part of the validation cohort, which comprised some 120 subjects and was distinct from the first cohort of under 850 subjects. These data originate in a study of cytomegalovirus exposure and HLA in healthy donors (dated by TCRdb to between 2016 and 2019). With respect to the entire study: According to a later analysis, the roughly 120 validation repertoires were produced on the same platform as the approximately 610 repertoires of the first cohort. The aim of the study was to test whether cataloging public T cell receptors could identify signatures of past pathogen exposure. Besides the first cohort of roughly 640 subjects, a separate validation cohort made up of 120 or so different subjects was used. The study combined high-throughput TCR immunosequencing, statistical association of individual TCRs with disease status, and machine learning to predict cytomegalovirus infection status. Overall study results and their limits: While some public TCRs were present in many individuals, most TCR sequences turned up only very rarely across donors. Cytomegalovirus status was reported to be diagnosed by the classifier with high specificity and sensitivity in both the original and validation cohorts. A later analysis lacked HLA typing for the validation cohort, so it scored co-occurrence in that cohort across all 110 or so repertoires. The study listed approximately 150 TCR beta chains as associated with cytomegalovirus. The authors suggested that the approach could potentially be generalized to other disease states and immunological phenotypes. Three of the identified cytomegalovirus-associated TCR beta chains were confirmed in vitro to be specific for cytomegalovirus antigens. Subsequent analysis determined that TCRs grouped into clusters in the first cohort also showed a tendency toward co-occurrence across the roughly 120 validation repertoires, and 85% to 95% of cluster scores exceeded 0.

V is shortened by 3 bases, J by 0 bases, and the region joining them spans 8 bases. The germline V gene provides CDR1 SGHTA and CDR2 FQGNSA. The CDR3 starts with the cysteine, ends with the phenylalanine, and has 14 residues. Only CDR3 DNA is held: 42 bases, read in frame from base 1. Libraries were made using the immunoSEQ multiplex PCR assay. The paper's data handling went like this. A statistical classification framework was built to diagnose cytomegalovirus status from the catalog of TCR beta chain sequences. Here the immuneACCESS table is served through TCRdb, limited to in-frame sequences with V and J called. Missing clones are a known gap in these copies; in checked studies unresolved V genes cover under half, and the rest lacks a known reason. That table gives V, J and clone size, and the DNA gave D and trimming. Across this sample there are roughly 130,000 clones, with 75% to 90% seen only once. The ten largest account for approximately 10% of the sample.

In this chain, TRBV7-2 is recombined with TRBJ1-2; the D gene remains uncertain. Specimen: PBMCs. This TCR was sampled from a woman in her late teens or twenties in good health and CMV-seropositive. The nucleotide sequence reads TGTGCCAGCAGCTTGGCGGGTACTAACTATGGCTACACCTTC. It translates as CASSLAGTNYGYTF.